This TCR beta chain was captured in a study of post-analysis software for immune sequencing data. Turning to the study itself: The courses of disease that were included comprised relapsing-remitting, secondary progressive and progressive-relapsing multiple sclerosis. Study-wide points: A few TRBV segments occurring more often in patients than controls included TRBV5-6, TRBV5-1 and TRBV20-1.

The CDR3 consists of 13 residues. The germline V gene has CDR1 MDHEN and CDR2 SYDVKM. Trimming pared 6 bases from V and 0 bases from J, leaving 9 bases between. TCR beta libraries were prepared from cDNA with unique molecular identifiers. Out of 1 to 10 million T cells, about 510,000 cDNA molecules were generated. TCRdb recomputed calls from the PCR reads with MiXCR, one row per CDR3 protein. The data contain about 770,000 distinct CDR3 sequences, 46% of them singletons. This clonotype has just a few counts. Its antigen is currently unknown. This chain joins TRBV28 and TRBJ2-7; unclear D gene. The material sequenced was blood. This sequence originates from a girl between 10 and 17 years old with multiple sclerosis. CDR3 sequence: CASRFTRSYEQYF. CDR3 nucleotides: TGTGCCAGCAGATTTACACGCTCCTACGAGCAGTACTTC.